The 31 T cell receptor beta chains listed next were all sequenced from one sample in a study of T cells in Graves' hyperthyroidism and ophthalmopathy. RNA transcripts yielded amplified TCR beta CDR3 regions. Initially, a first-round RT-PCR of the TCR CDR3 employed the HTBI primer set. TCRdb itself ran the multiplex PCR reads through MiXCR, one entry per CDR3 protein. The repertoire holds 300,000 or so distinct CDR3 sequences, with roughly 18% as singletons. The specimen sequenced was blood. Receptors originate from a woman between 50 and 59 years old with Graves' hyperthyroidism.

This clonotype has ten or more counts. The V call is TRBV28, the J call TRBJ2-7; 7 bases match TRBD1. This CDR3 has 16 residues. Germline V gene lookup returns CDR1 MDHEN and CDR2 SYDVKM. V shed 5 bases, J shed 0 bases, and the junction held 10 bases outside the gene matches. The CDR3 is CASSPRQGFGSYEQYF. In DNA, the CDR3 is TGTGCCAGCAGTCCCAGACAGGGATTCGGCTCCTACGAGCAGTACTTC.

CDR3 residues: CASSLAAPYGYTF. CDR3 in DNA: TGTGCCAGCAGTTTAGCGGCCCCCTATGGCTACACCTTC. The genes are TRBV12-3 or TRBV12-4 and TRBJ1-2; the D is unclear. This CDR3 spans 13 amino acids. Trimming took off 0 bases at V and 4 bases at J, with 6 bases between the two ends.

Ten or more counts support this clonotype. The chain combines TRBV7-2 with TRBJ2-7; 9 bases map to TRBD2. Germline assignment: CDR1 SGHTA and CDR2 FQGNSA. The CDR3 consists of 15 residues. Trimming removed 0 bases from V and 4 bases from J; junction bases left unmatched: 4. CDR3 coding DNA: TGTGCCAGCAGCTTAGCCAGCGGGAGGTCATACGAGCAGTACTTC. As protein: CASSLASGRSYEQYF.

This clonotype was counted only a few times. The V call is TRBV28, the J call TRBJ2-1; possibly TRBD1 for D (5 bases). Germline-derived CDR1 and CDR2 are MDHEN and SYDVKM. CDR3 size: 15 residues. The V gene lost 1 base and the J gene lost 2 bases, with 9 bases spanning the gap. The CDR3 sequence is CASSLFTGAYNEQFF. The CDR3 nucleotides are TGTGCCAGCAGTTTATTCACAGGCGCCTACAATGAGCAGTTCTTC. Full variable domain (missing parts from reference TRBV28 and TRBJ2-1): DVKVTQSSRYLVKRTGEKVFLECVQDMDHENMFWYRQDPGLGLRLIYFSYDVKMKEKGDIPEGYSVSREKKERFSLILESASTNQTSMYLCASSLFTGAYNEQFFGPGTRLTVL.

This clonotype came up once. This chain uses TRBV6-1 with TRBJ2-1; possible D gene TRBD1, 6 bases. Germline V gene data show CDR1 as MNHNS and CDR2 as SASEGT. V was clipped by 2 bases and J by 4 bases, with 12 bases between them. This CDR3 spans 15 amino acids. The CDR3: CASSEQGSLYNEQFF. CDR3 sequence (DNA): TGTGCCAGCAGTGAACAGGGGTCCTTATACAATGAGCAGTTCTTC.

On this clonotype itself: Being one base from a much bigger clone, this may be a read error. CDR3 DNA sequence: TGTGCCAGCAGCTCTCGAGCAACTAATGGAAAACTGTTTTTT. It is translated as CASSSRATNGKLFF. The V and J genes are TRBV3-1 and TRBJ1-4; D ambiguous. Germline CDR1 and CDR2: LGHDT and YNNKEL (reference sequence). The CDR3 runs 14 residues.

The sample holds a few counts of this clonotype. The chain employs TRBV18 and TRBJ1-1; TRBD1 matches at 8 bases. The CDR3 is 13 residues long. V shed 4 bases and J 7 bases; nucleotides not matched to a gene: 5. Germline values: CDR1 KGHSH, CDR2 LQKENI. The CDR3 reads CASSRRDRGEAFF. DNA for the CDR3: TGTGCCAGCTCACGAAGAGACAGGGGTGAAGCTTTCTTT. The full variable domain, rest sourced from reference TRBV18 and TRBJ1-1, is NAGVMQNPRHLVRRRGQEARLRCSPMKGHSHVYWYRQLPEEGLKFMVYLQKENIIDESGMPKERFSAEFPKEGPSILRIQQVVRGDSAAYFCASSRRDRGEAFFGQGTRLTVV.

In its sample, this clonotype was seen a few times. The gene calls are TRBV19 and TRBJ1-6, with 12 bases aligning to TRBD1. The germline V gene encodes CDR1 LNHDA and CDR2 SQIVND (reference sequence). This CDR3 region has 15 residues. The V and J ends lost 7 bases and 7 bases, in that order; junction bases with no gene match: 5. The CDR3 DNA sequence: TGTGCCAGTACCGCGGGACAGGGGGCGAATTCACCCCTCCACTTT. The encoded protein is CASTAGQGANSPLHF.

Here the CDR3 DNA reads TGCAGTGCCGTTAGTAAGACAGGGTCGGAACTCGGCGCTTTCTTT. This translates into CSAVSKTGSELGAFF. V and J are TRBV20-1 and TRBJ1-1; 7 bases align to TRBD1. Germline CDR1 and CDR2: DFQATT and SNEGSKA (reference sequence). With V trimmed by 6 bases and J by 11 bases, 21 bases remained unmatched. This CDR3 comprises 15 residues.

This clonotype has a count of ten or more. This CDR3 reads CSVPGGNTGELFF. CDR3 DNA: TGCAGTGTTCCGGGAGGAAACACCGGGGAGCTGTTTTTT. This chain connects TRBV20-1 to TRBJ2-2; 7 positions match TRBD2. CDR1 is DFQATT, CDR2 SNEGSKA, per germline (reference sequence). The CDR3 covers 13 residues. V dropped 7 bases and J dropped 2; count of bases not matched to a gene: 4.

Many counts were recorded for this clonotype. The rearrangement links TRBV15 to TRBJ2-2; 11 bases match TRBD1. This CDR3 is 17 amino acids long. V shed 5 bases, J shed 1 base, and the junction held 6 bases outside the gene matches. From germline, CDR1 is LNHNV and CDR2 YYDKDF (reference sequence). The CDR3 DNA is TGTGCCACCAGCCGGGGACAGGGGGAAAGGAACACCGGGGAGCTGTTTTTT. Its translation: CATSRGQGERNTGELFF.

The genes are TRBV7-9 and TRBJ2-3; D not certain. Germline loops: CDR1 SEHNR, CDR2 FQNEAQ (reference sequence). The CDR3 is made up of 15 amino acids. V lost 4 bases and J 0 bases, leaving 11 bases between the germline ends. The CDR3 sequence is CASSSTERSTDTQYF. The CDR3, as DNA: TGTGCCAGCAGCTCGACGGAGAGAAGCACAGATACGCAGTATTTT.

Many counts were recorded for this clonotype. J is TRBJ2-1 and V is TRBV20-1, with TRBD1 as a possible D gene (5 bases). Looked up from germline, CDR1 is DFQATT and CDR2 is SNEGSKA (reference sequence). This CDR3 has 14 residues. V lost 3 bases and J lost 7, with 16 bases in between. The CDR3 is CSARGDRMGNEQFF. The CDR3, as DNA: TGCAGTGCTAGGGGTGACAGAATGGGAAATGAGCAGTTCTTC.

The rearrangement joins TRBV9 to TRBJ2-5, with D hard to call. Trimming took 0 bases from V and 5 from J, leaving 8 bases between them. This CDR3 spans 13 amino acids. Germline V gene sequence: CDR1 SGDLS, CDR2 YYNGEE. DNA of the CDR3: TGTGCCAGCAGCGTAGAAGGCGTTGAGACCCAGTACTTC. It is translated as CASSVEGVETQYF.

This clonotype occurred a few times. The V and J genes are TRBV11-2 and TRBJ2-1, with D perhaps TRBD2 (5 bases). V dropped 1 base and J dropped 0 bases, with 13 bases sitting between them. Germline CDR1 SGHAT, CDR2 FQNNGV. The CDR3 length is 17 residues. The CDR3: CASSLVLAPSSYNEQFF. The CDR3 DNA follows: TGTGCCAGCAGCTTAGTGCTAGCCCCGAGCTCCTACAATGAGCAGTTCTTC.

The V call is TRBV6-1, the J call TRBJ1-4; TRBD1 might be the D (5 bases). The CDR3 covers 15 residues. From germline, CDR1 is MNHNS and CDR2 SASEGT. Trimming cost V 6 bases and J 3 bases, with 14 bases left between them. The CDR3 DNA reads TGTGCCAGCAGAGCTTACAGGAGTGCTAATGAAAAACTGTTTTTT. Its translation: CASRAYRSANEKLFF.

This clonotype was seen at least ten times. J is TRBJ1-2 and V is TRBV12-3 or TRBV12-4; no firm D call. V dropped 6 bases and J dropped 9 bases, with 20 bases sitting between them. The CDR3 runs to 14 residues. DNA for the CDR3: TGTGCCAGCAGCCTAGATCTCTCAGGATATCGCTACACCTTC. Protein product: CASSLDLSGYRYTF.

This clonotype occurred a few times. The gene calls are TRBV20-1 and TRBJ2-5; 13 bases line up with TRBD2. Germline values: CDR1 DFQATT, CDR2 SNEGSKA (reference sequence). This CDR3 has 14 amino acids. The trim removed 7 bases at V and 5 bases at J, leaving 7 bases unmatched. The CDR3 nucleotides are TGCAGTGTTGCCGGGACTAGCGGGATTGAGACCCAGTACTTC. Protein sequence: CSVAGTSGIETQYF.

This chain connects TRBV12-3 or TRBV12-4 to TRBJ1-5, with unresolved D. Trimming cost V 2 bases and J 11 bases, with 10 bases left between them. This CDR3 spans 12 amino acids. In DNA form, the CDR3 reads TGTGCCAGCAGTTTATCCCCCGGGTCCCAGCATTTT. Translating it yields CASSLSPGSQHF.

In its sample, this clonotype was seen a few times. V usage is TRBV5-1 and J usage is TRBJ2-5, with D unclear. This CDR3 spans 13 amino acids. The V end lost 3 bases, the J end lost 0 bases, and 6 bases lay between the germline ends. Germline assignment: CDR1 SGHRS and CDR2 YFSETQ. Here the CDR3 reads CASSSTYQETQYF. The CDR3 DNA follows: TGCGCCAGCAGCTCTACATACCAAGAGACCCAGTACTTC.

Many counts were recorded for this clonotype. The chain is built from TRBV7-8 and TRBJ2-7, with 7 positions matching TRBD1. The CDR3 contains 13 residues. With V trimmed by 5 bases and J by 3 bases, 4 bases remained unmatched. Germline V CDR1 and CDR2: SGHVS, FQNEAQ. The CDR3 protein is CASSRDSGYEQYF. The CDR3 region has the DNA TGTGCCAGCAGCCGGGACAGTGGCTACGAGCAGTACTTC. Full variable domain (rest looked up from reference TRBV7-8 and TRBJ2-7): GAGVSQSPRYKVAKRGQDVALRCDPISGHVSLFWYQQALGQGPEFLTYFQNEAQLDKSGLPSDRFFAERPEGSVSTLKIQRTQQEDSAVYLCASSRDSGYEQYFGPGTRLTVT.

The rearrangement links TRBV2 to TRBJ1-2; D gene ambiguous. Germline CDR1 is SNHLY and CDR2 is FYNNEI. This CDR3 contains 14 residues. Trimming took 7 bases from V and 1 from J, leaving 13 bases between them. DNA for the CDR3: TGTGCCAGCAAAACGGGCAGAAATAACTATGGCTACACCTTC. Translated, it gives CASKTGRNNYGYTF.

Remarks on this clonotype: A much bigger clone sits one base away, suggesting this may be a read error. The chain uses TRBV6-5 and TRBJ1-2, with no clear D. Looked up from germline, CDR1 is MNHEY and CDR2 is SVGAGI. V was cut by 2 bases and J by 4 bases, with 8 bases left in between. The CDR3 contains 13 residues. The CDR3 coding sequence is TGTGCCAGCAGTTACGTCCGGAGCTATGGCTACACCTTC. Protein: CASSYVRSYGYTF.

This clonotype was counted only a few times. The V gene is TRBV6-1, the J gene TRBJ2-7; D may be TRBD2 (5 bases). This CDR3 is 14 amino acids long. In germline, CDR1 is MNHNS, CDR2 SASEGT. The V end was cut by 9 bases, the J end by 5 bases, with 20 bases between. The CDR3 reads CARAYFRGWHEQYV. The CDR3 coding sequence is TGTGCCAGGGCCTACTTCCGGGGTTGGCACGAGCAGTACGTC.

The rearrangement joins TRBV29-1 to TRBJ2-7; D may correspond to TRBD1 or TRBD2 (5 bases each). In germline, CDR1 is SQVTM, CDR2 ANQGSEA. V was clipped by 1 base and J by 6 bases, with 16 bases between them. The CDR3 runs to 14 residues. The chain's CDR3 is CSVEVGAAGGEQYF. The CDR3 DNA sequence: TGCAGCGTTGAAGTCGGGGCCGCGGGTGGCGAGCAGTACTTC.

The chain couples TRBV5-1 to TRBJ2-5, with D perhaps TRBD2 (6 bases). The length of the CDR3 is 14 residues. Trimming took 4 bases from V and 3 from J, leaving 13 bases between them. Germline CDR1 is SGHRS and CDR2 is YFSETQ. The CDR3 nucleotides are TGCGCCAGCAGCCTTGGGCGGGGAAAAGAGACCCAGTACTTC. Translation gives CASSLGRGKETQYF.

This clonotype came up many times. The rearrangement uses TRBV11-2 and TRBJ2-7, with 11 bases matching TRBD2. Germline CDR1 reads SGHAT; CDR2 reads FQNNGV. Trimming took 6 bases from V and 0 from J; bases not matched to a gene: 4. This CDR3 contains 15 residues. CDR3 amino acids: CASRLTSGSSYEQYF. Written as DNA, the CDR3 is TGTGCCAGCAGACTAACTAGCGGGAGCTCCTACGAGCAGTACTTC. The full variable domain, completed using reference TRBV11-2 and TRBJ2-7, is EAGVAQSPRYKIIEKRQSVAFWCNPISGHATLYWYQQILGQGPKLLIQFQNNGVVDDSQLPKDRFSAERLKGVDSTLKIQPAKLEDSAVYLCASRLTSGSSYEQYFGPGTRLTVT.

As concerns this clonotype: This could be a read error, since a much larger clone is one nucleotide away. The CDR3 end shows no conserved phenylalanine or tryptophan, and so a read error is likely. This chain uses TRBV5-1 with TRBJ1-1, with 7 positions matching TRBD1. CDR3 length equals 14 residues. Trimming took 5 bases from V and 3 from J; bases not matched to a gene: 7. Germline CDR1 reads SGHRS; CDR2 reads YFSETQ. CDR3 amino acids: CASRTSTGYTEAFS. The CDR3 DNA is TGCGCCAGCAGGACCTCGACAGGGTACACTGAAGCTTTCTCT.

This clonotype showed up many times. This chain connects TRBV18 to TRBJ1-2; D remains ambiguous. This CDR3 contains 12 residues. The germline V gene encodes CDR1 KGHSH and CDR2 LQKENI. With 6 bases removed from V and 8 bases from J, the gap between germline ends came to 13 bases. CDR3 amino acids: CASSPGDVGYTF. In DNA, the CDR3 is TGTGCCAGCTCCCCCGGGGATGTCGGCTACACCTTC.

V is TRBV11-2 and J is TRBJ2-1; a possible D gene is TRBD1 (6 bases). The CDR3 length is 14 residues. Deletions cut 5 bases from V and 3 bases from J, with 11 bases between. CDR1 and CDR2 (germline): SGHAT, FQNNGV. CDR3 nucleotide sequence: TGTGCCAGCAGCACCGACAGGAGCTACAATGAGCAGTTCTTC. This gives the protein CASSTDRSYNEQFF.

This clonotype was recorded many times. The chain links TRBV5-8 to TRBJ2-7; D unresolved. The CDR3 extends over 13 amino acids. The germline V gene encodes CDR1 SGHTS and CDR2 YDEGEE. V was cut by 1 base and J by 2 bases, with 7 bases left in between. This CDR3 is CASSLYGPYEQYV. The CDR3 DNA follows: TGTGCCAGCAGCTTGTATGGCCCCTACGAGCAGTACGTC.